By sample fraction, the clone carrying this TCR beta chain is medium-sized. Its antigen remains unidentified. Multiplex touch-down PCR with TRB-A/B primers amplified rearranged V-D-J TRB sequences. From the multiplex PCR reads, TCRdb called clonotypes with MiXCR, one entry per CDR3 protein. Seen here are 7,000 to 9,500 distinct CDR3 sequences, 20% to 25% observed once, and the top ten hold approximately 15%. This record comes from a study of T cell repertoires in aging, cancer and after chemotherapy. Overall study context: Donors were grouped into six age bands spanning 30 or younger through 70 or older.

Peripheral blood genomic DNA, not sorted cells or RNA, was the template. The ends lost 3 bases at V and 5 bases at J; junction bases unmatched: 9. CDR3 length: 15 residues. From germline, CDR1 is MNHEY and CDR2 SMNVEV (reference sequence). Study-wide points: Across the chemotherapy interval, each cancer cohort showed higher median generation probability, suggesting thymic rebound. Thymic emigration or peripheral T cell expansion may be impaired by lymphoid organ infiltration in hematological cancer.

The sequence derives from a human donor with a blood cancer. The donor label of this sample is uncertain. V is TRBV27 and J is TRBJ1-2, with 7 bases fitting TRBD1. The sequencing input was blood. DNA of the CDR3: TGTGCCAGCAGTTTGGGGGCAGGGGGTAGTTATGGCTACACCTTC. Its protein is CASSLGAGGSYGYTF.